Below are 6 T cell receptor beta chains sequenced from a single sample in a study of metastatic and nonmetastatic thyroid tumors. TCRdb called clones again from the PCR reads with MiXCR. Among about 33,000 clones, under 14% were seen once, and the ten largest hold about 16%. Prior to thyroid surgery, none of the patients had received any treatment. The sequenced sample was blood. Receptors were obtained from a female donor with papillary thyroid cancer or a benign thyroid nodule (not recorded which). Some clones in this sample may be carry-over from other donors' samples.

Turning to this clone: As the CDR3 is not closed by the conserved phenylalanine or tryptophan, this likely results from a read error. The limits of the CDR3 on the DNA are not certain, so only TCRdb's listed CDR3 is given. V is TRBV19 and J is TRBJ2-6. The CDR3 length equals 16 residues, ends included. Germline values: CDR1 LNHDA, CDR2 SQIVND (reference sequence). This CDR3 reads CASSIGIRSGANVLTV.

This clone has just a few counts. Relative to the germline gene, one junction end is altered; a read error may explain this. This sequence joins TRBV6-1 and TRBJ1-2; D unresolved. The V gene's germline CDR1 is MNHNS and CDR2 SASEGT. The CDR3 is 11 amino acids. CDR3 amino acids: CASKTDYGFTF. The CDR3 DNA follows: TGTGCCAGCAAGACCGACTATGGCTTCACCTTC.

This clone appeared many times. V is TRBV10-1 and J is TRBJ2-7; D may be TRBD2 (5 bases). V was shortened by 8 bases and J by 0 bases, with 17 bases between the two germline ends. There are 15 residues in the CDR3. In germline, CDR1 is WNHNN, CDR2 SYGVQD (reference sequence). Here the CDR3 DNA reads TGCGCCAGCCGACTGAAGAGTAGCGACTCCTACGAGCAGTACTTC. Protein: CASRLKSSDSYEQYF.

This clone was seen at least ten times. The rearrangement uses TRBV2 and TRBJ2-7, with D hard to call. The length of the CDR3 is 13 residues. Between the trimmed V and J ends, which lost 4 bases and 3 bases, there was a span of 10 bases. Germline V gene sequence: CDR1 SNHLY, CDR2 FYNNEI. CDR3 protein: CASSVPRIYEQYF. CDR3 nucleotides: TGTGCCAGCAGTGTACCTAGAATCTACGAGCAGTACTTC.

Ten or more counts support this clone. Here the CDR3 DNA reads TGTGCCAGCAGCTTGGCCTCGGACACTGAAGCTTTCTTT. Protein sequence: CASSLASDTEAFF. The chain links TRBV9 to TRBJ1-1; unclear D gene. V lost 4 bases and J lost 3, with 10 bases in between. CDR1 is SGDLS, CDR2 YYNGEE, per germline. This CDR3 comprises 13 residues.

This clone was recorded many times. The chain employs TRBV30 and TRBJ2-7; D may be TRBD2 (6 bases). The CDR3 has 14 residues. V dropped 1 base and J dropped 9 bases, with 19 bases sitting between them. Germline assignment: CDR1 GTSNPN and CDR2 SVGIG (reference sequence). CDR3 coding DNA: TGTGCCTGGAGTGGACTAGTCTTGGGTAATGGGCAGTACTTC. This sequence encodes CAWSGLVLGNGQYF.